What follows are 21 T cell receptor beta chains derived from one specimen sequenced in a study of spatial heterogeneity in lung cancer. TCRdb passed the 5' RACE reads through MiXCR, listing each CDR3 protein once. The sample has about 110,000 distinct CDR3 sequences, 9.5% to 14% seen once. Described time point: blood at routine non-recurrence follow-up after resection. The source material was PBMCs, sampled at follow-up. The source is a female donor with early-stage non-small cell lung cancer.

This clonotype was seen repeatedly, ten times or more. The chain employs TRBV9 and TRBJ1-2, with D perhaps TRBD1 (5 bases). This CDR3 has 14 residues. The germline V gene encodes CDR1 SGDLS and CDR2 YYNGEE. Trimming left V 4 bases short and J 0 bases short, with 10 bases between. CDR3 loop: CASSPQTANYGYTF. The DNA for the CDR3 is TGTGCCAGCAGCCCACAGACAGCTAACTATGGCTACACCTTC.

This clonotype was counted a few times. This sequence joins TRBV12-3 or TRBV12-4 and TRBJ2-1; TRBD2 matches 12 bases. This CDR3 spans 16 amino acids. Trimming at V came to 4 bases and at J to 2 bases, leaving 3 bases not matched to a gene. The CDR3 nucleotides are TGTGCCAGCAGTTCTCGGACTAGCGGGACCTACAATGAGCAGTTCTTC. It encodes CASSSRTSGTYNEQFF.

The CDR3 loop is CASSYSRGAQYV. The CDR3 region has the DNA TGTGCCAGCAGTTACTCAAGGGGAGCGCAGTACGTC. V gene TRBV6-2 or TRBV6-3 combines with J gene TRBJ2-7; D may correspond to TRBD1 or TRBD2 (5 bases each). Germline CDR1 is MNHEY and CDR2 is SVGEGT. Between the trimmed V and J ends, which lost 0 bases and 9 bases, there was a span of 9 bases. This CDR3 is 12 amino acids long.

The gene calls are TRBV5-1 and TRBJ2-3; 10 bases are shared with TRBD2. The CDR3 has 16 amino acids. The junction had 10 bases not matched to a gene; V was cut back by 4 bases and J by 5 bases. Germline CDR1 and CDR2: SGHRS and YFSETQ. The CDR3 DNA follows: TGCGCCAGCAGCACCCGGACTAGCGGACAGGGAGATACGCAGTATTTT. This sequence encodes CASSTRTSGQGDTQYF.

The chain has TRBV9 and TRBJ2-3, with a weak D call TRBD1 (8 bases). Trimming stripped 5 bases from V and 3 bases from J, with 28 bases between. Germline-derived CDR1 and CDR2 are SGDLS and YYNGEE. This CDR3 contains 19 residues. Here the CDR3 reads CASSRTQGASGPTTDTQYF. The CDR3 DNA reads TGTGCCAGCAGTCGGACTCAGGGGGCTAGCGGTCCTACTACAGATACGCAGTATTTT.

This clonotype turned up a few times. This chain links TRBV28 with TRBJ2-7; D ambiguous. Germline V gene data show CDR1 as MDHEN and CDR2 as SYDVKM. The CDR3 extends over 15 amino acids. Trimming removed 3 bases from V and 2 bases from J, with 14 bases in between. The CDR3 sequence is CASSFAAGPPYEQYF. The CDR3 bases are TGTGCCAGCAGTTTTGCGGCAGGTCCCCCCTACGAGCAGTACTTC.

The rearrangement joins TRBV20-1 to TRBJ2-3; D ambiguous. CDR1 and CDR2 from the germline V gene are DFQATT and SNEGSKA (reference sequence). The CDR3 has 14 amino acids. V was clipped by 0 bases and J by 4 bases, with 11 bases between them. CDR3 residues: CSARDTRSADTQYF. In nucleotides, the CDR3 is TGCAGTGCTAGAGATACAAGGTCGGCAGATACGCAGTATTTT.

This clonotype was counted a few times. The rearrangement uses TRBV20-1 and TRBJ2-3, with 7 bases aligning to TRBD2. CDR3 size: 18 residues. CDR1 is DFQATT and CDR2 is SNEGSKA in the germline V gene (reference sequence). The J segment lost 4 bases and the V segment lost 0 bases, leaving 16 bases of the junction unmatched. CDR3 coding DNA: TGCAGTGCTAGAGACTCGCGGACGGGCGGGAGTTCTGCAGATACGCAGTATTTT. It specifies CSARDSRTGGSSADTQYF.

This clonotype has a count of ten or more. This rearrangement joins TRBV18 to TRBJ2-3; unclear D gene. There are 16 residues in the CDR3. CDR1 and CDR2 from the germline V gene are KGHSH and LQKENI. Trimming took 2 bases from V and 0 from J, leaving 12 bases between them. The CDR3 here is CASSPSQTTSTDTQYF. In DNA form, the CDR3 reads TGTGCCAGCTCACCATCTCAAACAACTAGCACAGATACGCAGTATTTT. Combining the CDR3 with reference TRBV18 and TRBJ2-3 gives the whole variable domain NAGVMQNPRHLVRRRGQEARLRCSPMKGHSHVYWYRQLPEEGLKFMVYLQKENIIDESGMPKERFSAEFPKEGPSILRIQQVVRGDSAAYFCASSPSQTTSTDTQYFGPGTRLTVL.

This clonotype was detected a few times. The V call is TRBV11-2, the J call TRBJ1-6; unclear D gene. Between the trimmed V and J ends, which lost 5 bases and 5 bases, there was a span of 7 bases. The germline V gene has CDR1 SGHAT and CDR2 FQNNGV. This CDR3 has 13 amino acids. CDR3 nucleotides: TGTGCCAGCAGCCCCAGCCATAATTCACCCCTCCACTTT. It is translated as CASSPSHNSPLHF.

This clonotype was seen many times. The rearrangement uses TRBV5-1 and TRBJ1-3, with 8 bases lining up with TRBD1. This CDR3 contains 18 residues. Germline CDR1 and CDR2: SGHRS and YFSETQ. V was clipped by 3 bases and J by 0 bases; unmatched bases: 11. The CDR3 bases are TGCGCCAGCAGCTGGACCGGGACAGGATCCGGCTCTGGAAACACCATATATTTT. It is translated as CASSWTGTGSGSGNTIYF.

This clonotype was seen at least ten times. V is TRBV4-1 and J is TRBJ1-1; D might be TRBD1 (5 bases). Germline V gene data show CDR1 as MGHRA and CDR2 as YSYEKL. Trimming cost V 0 bases and J 2 bases, with 10 bases left between them. The CDR3 spans 15 residues. The CDR3 DNA sequence: TGCGCCAGCAGCCAAGAAAGGGACCGAAACACTGAAGCTTTCTTT. Protein product: CASSQERDRNTEAFF.

V is TRBV19 and J is TRBJ1-2; TRBD1 matches 7 bases. The CDR3 runs 14 residues. Germline CDR1 LNHDA, CDR2 SQIVND (reference sequence). V shed 7 bases and J 4 bases; nucleotides not matched to a gene: 9. The CDR3 loop is CASNPIGQAYGYTF. Written as DNA, the CDR3 is TGTGCCAGTAACCCGATCGGACAGGCCTATGGCTACACCTTC.

This clonotype was seen a handful of times. This sequence joins TRBV28 and TRBJ1-1; possible D gene TRBD1, 6 bases. Per germline, CDR1 MDHEN and CDR2 SYDVKM. Trimming cost V 10 bases and J 4 bases, with 19 bases left between them. The CDR3 totals 14 residues. The CDR3 DNA sequence: TGTGCCATTCGACCGGACAGCTACCCCACTGAAGCTTTCTTT. It yields the protein CAIRPDSYPTEAFF.

This clonotype has a handful of counts. The rearrangement uses TRBV12-3 or TRBV12-4 and TRBJ2-1, with 13 bases identical to TRBD2. Trimming removed 4 bases from V and 9 bases from J; junction bases left unmatched: 12. The CDR3 runs to 17 residues. The CDR3 coding sequence is TGTGCCAGCAGTTCGACCGGACTAGCGGGAGTGGTCGGTGAGCAGTTCTTC. Translated: CASSSTGLAGVVGEQFF.

The chain couples TRBV20-1 to TRBJ2-3; 8 nucleotides match TRBD2. Per the germline V gene, CDR1 is DFQATT and CDR2 is SNEGSKA (reference sequence). This CDR3 is 13 amino acids long. In nucleotides, the CDR3 is TGCAGCCCGGAGCGGGAGATATCAGATACGCAGTATTTT. It is translated as CSPEREISDTQYF.

This clonotype turned up a few times. This chain uses TRBV11-2 with TRBJ2-2; D gene uncertain. Trimming cost V 5 bases and J 6 bases, with 7 bases left between them. Germline V gene sequence: CDR1 SGHAT, CDR2 FQNNGV. This CDR3 has 12 amino acids. CDR3 amino acids: CASSRAAGELFF. The CDR3 DNA reads as TGTGCCAGCAGCCGTGCGGCCGGGGAGCTGTTTTTT.

J is TRBJ2-2 and V is TRBV30, with D tentatively TRBD1 (5 bases). CDR1 and CDR2 from the germline V gene are GTSNPN and SVGIG (reference sequence). The CDR3 is 15 amino acids. Trimming shortened V by 1 base and J by 3 bases, and 12 bases separated the two germline ends. CDR3 nucleotides: TGTGCCTGGAGTGACCTTAGCAGGGACACCGGGGAGCTGTTTTTT. Its translation: CAWSDLSRDTGELFF.

This clonotype was counted at least ten times. The chain joins TRBV11-2 to TRBJ2-1, with D maybe TRBD2 (7 bases). CDR1 is SGHAT, CDR2 FQNNGV, per germline. Trimming shortened V by 1 base and J by 6 bases, and 13 bases separated the two germline ends. This CDR3 has 15 residues. The CDR3 DNA is TGTGCCAGCAGCTTAGTACGGGGGGCTGGCAATGAGCAGTTCTTC. As protein: CASSLVRGAGNEQFF.

This clonotype was counted a few times. The chain carries TRBV14 and TRBJ2-1, with unresolved D. The CDR3 length is 14 residues. The germline V and J ends were trimmed by 4 bases and 7 bases, with 14 bases remaining between them. CDR1 SGHDN and CDR2 FVKESK come from the germline V gene. CDR3 region: CASSPRTKVNEQFF. The CDR3, as DNA: TGTGCCAGCAGCCCACGTACCAAGGTTAATGAGCAGTTCTTC.

This clonotype was detected only a few times. The chain joins TRBV6-2 or TRBV6-3 to TRBJ2-3; D is undetermined. Germline CDR1 MNHEY, CDR2 SVGEGT. CDR3 length: 12 amino acids. The germline V and J ends were trimmed by 5 bases and 2 bases, with 5 bases remaining between them. Here the CDR3 DNA reads TGTGCCAGCAGTCGAACCACAGATACGCAGTATTTT. As protein: CASSRTTDTQYF.